This record concerns one T cell receptor (beta chain) sequence. This specimen belongs to a study of monozygotic twins with inflammatory bowel disease. Every TCR library used approximately 3,200 ng of total RNA. TCRdb reworked the 5' RACE reads into one entry per CDR3 protein, no DNA. The specimen's table records around 190,000 distinct CDR3 sequences. The CDR3 is 15 residues long. CDR1 SGHVS and CDR2 FQNEAQ come from the germline V gene. The chain links TRBV7-8 to TRBJ2-1; TCRdb gives TRBD1 as the D gene, but with no DNA this cannot be confirmed. The sequence was obtained from a human donor with ulcerative colitis or Crohn's disease, or a healthy co-twin of an affected twin (not recorded which). The sequencing sample was made of blood. Here the CDR3 reads CATRRRQGTDNEQFF.